The following is a T cell receptor (beta chain) sequence with its context. The sample originates from a study of blood T cells in healthy people across ages. A second 7 to 11 cycle PCR used barcoded and J-beta primers. TCRdb redid the calling of the 5' RACE reads with MiXCR, one entry per CDR3 protein. This table holds 1.5 million to 2 million distinct CDR3 sequences, just under 50% found once. Trimming took 3 bases from V and 6 from J, leaving 15 bases between them. In germline, CDR1 is ENHRY, CDR2 SYGVKD. CDR3 length equals 14 residues. The chain couples TRBV10-3 to TRBJ2-7; tentative D call: TRBD2 (6 bases). This clonotype was sampled from a woman between 40 and 55 years old in good health. The sample consisted of blood. In DNA form, the CDR3 reads TGTGCCATCAGTGATCTTTCTTTGGGGGGCGAGCAGTACTTC. This translates into CAISDLSLGGEQYF.